One and the same sample provided the 23 T cell receptor beta chains below, sequenced in a study of shared clonotypes between healthy human individuals. Data came from immunoSEQ multiplex PCR; TCRdb stores just in-frame clones and leaves some out. The sample has around 2,100,000 clones, around 96% seen once. Naive CD8 cells comprised CD45RO-negative, CCR7-positively selected cells, excluding terminally differentiated effector memory CD45RA+ cells. The sequenced sample consisted of naive CD8+ T cells sorted from blood. The source of these receptors is a young man in good health.

This clone appeared a single time. This chain connects TRBV6-5 to TRBJ1-5, with 8 bases matching TRBD1. The J segment lost 4 bases and the V segment lost 4 bases, leaving 6 bases of the junction unmatched. Germline V gene data show CDR1 as MNHEY and CDR2 as SVGAGI. The CDR3 runs to 15 residues. The CDR3 region has the DNA TGTGCCAGCAGTTCGACAGGGGATGAGAATCAGCCCCAGCATTTT. Its translation: CASSSTGDENQPQHF.

The rearrangement uses TRBV28 and TRBJ1-2; D might be TRBD1 (5 bases). The CDR3 totals 16 residues. The germline CDR1 and CDR2 sequences are MDHEN and SYDVKM. Trimming removed 3 bases at V and 3 bases at J, with 17 bases between. The CDR3 spells CASSFPGTRGDYGYTF. CDR3 sequence (DNA): TGTGCCAGCAGTTTCCCGGGCACCCGGGGGGACTATGGCTACACCTTC.

The V gene is TRBV5-1, the J gene TRBJ2-3; the match to TRBD2 covers 12 bases. Germline-derived CDR1 and CDR2 are SGHRS and YFSETQ. The CDR3 sequence is 17 residues long. V was pared by 4 bases and J by 2 bases, with 8 bases of the junction left unmatched. In nucleotides, the CDR3 is TGCGCCAGCAGCCCCTGGACTAGCGGGATCTCCACAGATACGCAGTATTTT. Its protein is CASSPWTSGISTDTQYF.

The rearrangement joins TRBV6-1 to TRBJ1-2; no clear D gene. Germline CDR1 is MNHNS and CDR2 is SASEGT. V shed 1 base and J shed 2 bases, with 11 bases lying between them. There are 15 residues in the CDR3. The CDR3 region has the DNA TGTGCCAGCAGTGAAGTTTCGTCCCCCAACTATGGCTACACCTTC. It yields the protein CASSEVSSPNYGYTF.

V gene TRBV5-6 combines with J gene TRBJ1-6; D gene unclear. Trimming took off 4 bases at V and 6 bases at J, with 17 bases between the two ends. Germline assignment: CDR1 SGHDT and CDR2 YYEEEE. The CDR3 is 16 residues long. CDR3 coding DNA: TGTGCCAGCAGCCTACCCTACAAGGATGGTAATTCACCCCTCCACTTT. This codes for CASSLPYKDGNSPLHF. Full variable domain (outside the CDR3, taken from reference TRBV5-6 and TRBJ1-6): DAGVTQSPTHLIKTRGQQVTLRCSPKSGHDTVSWYQQALGQGPQFIFQYYEEEERQRGNFPDRFSGHQFPNYSSELNVNALLLGDSALYLCASSLPYKDGNSPLHFGNGTRLTVT.

The gene calls are TRBV13 and TRBJ2-5; 10 bases are a match to TRBD1. The ends lost 5 bases at V and 4 bases at J; junction bases unmatched: 7. There are 15 residues in the CDR3. Looked up from germline, CDR1 is PRHDT and CDR2 is FYEKMQ (reference sequence). The CDR3 DNA reads TGTGCCAGCAGCGTAAGACAGGGGGCCGGAGAGACCCAGTACTTC. Its protein product is CASSVRQGAGETQYF.

V is TRBV10-1 and J is TRBJ2-7, with 10 bases matching TRBD2. The germline CDR1 and CDR2 sequences are WNHNN and SYGVQD (reference sequence). The CDR3 length is 15 residues. J gave up 1 base and V 4 bases, and 4 bases lay outside the gene matches. The CDR3 is CASSGGLAKSYEQYF. The CDR3 DNA reads TGCGCCAGCAGTGGGGGACTAGCGAAATCCTACGAGCAGTACTTC.

This chain connects TRBV5-4 to TRBJ1-3; TRBD1 matches 8 bases. Germline V CDR1 and CDR2: SGHNT, YYREEE (reference sequence). The CDR3 length is 15 residues. V shed 1 base, J shed 3 bases, and the junction held 3 bases outside the gene matches. The CDR3: CASSLKQGGGNTIYF. The CDR3 DNA sequence: TGTGCCAGCAGCTTGAAACAGGGGGGTGGAAACACCATATATTTT.

The rearrangement links TRBV7-9 to TRBJ2-1; 12 positions match TRBD2. V gave up 3 bases and J gave up 7 bases; unmatched junction bases: 4. The V gene's germline CDR1 is SEHNR and CDR2 FQNEAQ (reference sequence). The CDR3 has 15 amino acids. The CDR3 DNA sequence: TGTGCCAGCAGCTTCGACGGACTAGCGGGAAATGAGCAGTTCTTC. It codes for CASSFDGLAGNEQFF.

The chain uses TRBV19 and TRBJ2-7; D not resolved. The CDR3 runs to 12 residues. Germline V CDR1 and CDR2: LNHDA, SQIVND (reference sequence). The V end was cut by 5 bases, the J end by 4 bases, with 9 bases between. The CDR3 region has the DNA TGTGCCAGTAGTCTCGACGCTTACGAGCAGTACTTC. Amino acids: CASSLDAYEQYF. Drawing the rest from reference TRBV19 and TRBJ2-7, the complete variable domain is DGGITQSPKYLFRKEGQNVTLSCEQNLNHDAMYWYRQDPGQGLRLIYYSQIVNDFQKGDIAEGYSVSREKKESFPLTVTSAQKNPTAFYLCASSLDAYEQYFGPGTRLTVT.

The V gene is TRBV6-4, the J gene TRBJ2-1; a possible D gene is TRBD1 (5 bases). The V and J ends lost 3 bases and 6 bases respectively, with 9 bases between them. Germline V gene data show CDR1 as MRHNA and CDR2 as SNTAGT. The CDR3 totals 13 residues. This CDR3 reads CASSDFQGNEQFF. In DNA, the CDR3 is TGTGCCAGCAGTGATTTTCAGGGCAATGAGCAGTTCTTC.

The V and J genes are TRBV4-3 and TRBJ2-1; 9 bases line up with TRBD2. The J segment lost 8 bases and the V segment lost 1 base, leaving 12 bases of the junction unmatched. Per the germline V gene, CDR1 is LGHNA and CDR2 is YSLEER. This CDR3 is built from 17 residues. CDR3 sequence (DNA): TGCGCCAGCAGCCAAGCAGGACCCAGCGGGAGGTTGGATGAGCAGTTCTTC. Translation: CASSQAGPSGRLDEQFF.

The V gene is TRBV6-1, the J gene TRBJ1-1; TRBD1 matches 8 bases. Trimming removed 2 bases from V and 7 bases from J; junction bases left unmatched: 12. CDR1 is MNHNS, CDR2 SASEGT, per germline. CDR3 length: 16 residues. The CDR3 DNA is TGTGCCAGCAGTGAACACAGGGGGGCGGACCCCTTTGAAGCTTTCTTT. Protein sequence: CASSEHRGADPFEAFF.

The chain employs TRBV10-3 and TRBJ1-1, with D possibly TRBD1 on 6 matching bases. Germline loops: CDR1 ENHRY, CDR2 SYGVKD. Trimming stripped 11 bases from V and 5 bases from J, with 21 bases between. CDR3 length: 14 residues. The CDR3 sequence: CASLGGLEGTEAFF. In DNA, the CDR3 is TGTGCCTCCCTGGGGGGGCTCGAGGGGACTGAAGCTTTCTTT.

The V gene is TRBV19, the J gene TRBJ2-7; D is perhaps TRBD1 (6 bases). The CDR3 runs to 11 residues. Germline-derived CDR1 and CDR2 are LNHDA and SQIVND (reference sequence). V gave up 7 bases and J gave up 5 bases, with 9 bases separating them. The CDR3 is CASTQGNEQYF. DNA for the CDR3: TGTGCCAGTACCCAGGGGAACGAGCAGTACTTC.

V is TRBV29-1 and J is TRBJ1-2; no firm D call. V was trimmed by 4 bases and J by 0 bases, leaving 12 bases between them. The CDR3 covers 14 residues. Germline assignment: CDR1 SQVTM and CDR2 ANQGSEA. The CDR3 reads CSVGSLDANYGYTF. CDR3 DNA sequence: TGCAGCGTTGGATCGTTAGACGCTAACTATGGCTACACCTTC.

The chain uses TRBV4-3 and TRBJ2-1, with TRBD2 identical over 11 bases. CDR1 LGHNA and CDR2 YSLEER come from the germline V gene. The CDR3 has 15 amino acids. The trim removed 0 bases at V and 8 bases at J, leaving 3 bases unmatched. CDR3 loop: CASSQDGGLADEQFF. CDR3 bases: TGCGCCAGCAGCCAAGATGGGGGACTAGCGGATGAGCAGTTCTTC.

Regarding this clone: The sample holds other DNA sequences that translate to the same CDR3. The CDR3 protein is CASSEVGNQPQHF. The CDR3 DNA sequence: TGTGCCAGCAGCGAAGTCGGAAATCAGCCCCAGCATTTT. The rearrangement uses TRBV9 and TRBJ1-5; D gene uncertain. Trimming left V 3 bases short and J 4 bases short, with 8 bases between. The CDR3 is 13 residues long. Germline V gives CDR1 SGDLS, CDR2 YYNGEE.

A note on this clone: This same CDR3 is encoded by further DNA sequences in the sample. The V call is TRBV5-8, the J call TRBJ1-1; the D is unclear. Trimming left V 0 bases short and J 5 bases short, with 5 bases between. Germline V gene lookup returns CDR1 SGHTS and CDR2 YDEGEE. The CDR3 extends over 12 amino acids. The CDR3 nucleotides read TGTGCCAGCAGCTTGGTTGTTACTGAAGCTTTCTTT. Its translation: CASSLVVTEAFF.

The CDR3 coding sequence is TGTGCCTGGAGTGTAGTCCACCCCGAGCAGTTCTTC. As protein: CAWSVVHPEQFF. The gene calls are TRBV30 and TRBJ2-1; D is undetermined. The V gene's germline CDR1 is GTSNPN and CDR2 SVGIG (reference sequence). The CDR3 has 12 residues. The V and J ends lost 0 bases and 10 bases respectively, with 10 bases between them.

The chain recombines TRBV7-6 with TRBJ1-5, with D perhaps matching TRBD1 (6 bases). The CDR3 is 16 residues long. Germline-derived CDR1 and CDR2 are SGHVS and FNYEAQ. V was trimmed by 5 bases and J by 0 bases, leaving 14 bases between them. This chain's CDR3 is CASSQEQGNSNQPQHF. The CDR3, as DNA: TGTGCCAGCAGCCAAGAACAGGGAAATAGCAATCAGCCCCAGCATTTT.

In the case of this clone: Other DNA sequences from this sample encode an identical CDR3 as well. This rearrangement joins TRBV7-9 to TRBJ2-1, with 7 bases aligning to TRBD2. The CDR3 is 14 residues long. CDR1 and CDR2 (germline): SEHNR, FQNEAQ (reference sequence). J lost 1 base, V lost 3 bases, and 0 bases had no gene match. The CDR3 sequence is CASSFGGSYNEQFF. The CDR3 DNA sequence: TGTGCCAGCAGCTTCGGGGGGTCCTACAATGAGCAGTTCTTC. The full variable domain, its missing parts supplied by reference TRBV7-9 and TRBJ2-1, is DTGVSQNPRHKITKRGQNVTFRCDPISEHNRLYWYRQTLGQGPEFLTYFQNEAQLEKSRLLSDRFSAERPKGSFSTLEIQRTEQGDSAMYLCASSFGGSYNEQFFGPGTRLTVL.

The chain recombines TRBV10-3 with TRBJ2-2; 12 bases align to TRBD1. The junction had 10 bases not matched to a gene; V was cut back by 4 bases and J by 4 bases. This CDR3 has 18 residues. CDR1 is ENHRY and CDR2 is SYGVKD in the germline V gene. The CDR3 is CAISAVPGQGASTGELFF. The CDR3 coding sequence is TGTGCCATCAGTGCCGTCCCGGGACAGGGGGCGAGCACCGGGGAGCTGTTTTTT.